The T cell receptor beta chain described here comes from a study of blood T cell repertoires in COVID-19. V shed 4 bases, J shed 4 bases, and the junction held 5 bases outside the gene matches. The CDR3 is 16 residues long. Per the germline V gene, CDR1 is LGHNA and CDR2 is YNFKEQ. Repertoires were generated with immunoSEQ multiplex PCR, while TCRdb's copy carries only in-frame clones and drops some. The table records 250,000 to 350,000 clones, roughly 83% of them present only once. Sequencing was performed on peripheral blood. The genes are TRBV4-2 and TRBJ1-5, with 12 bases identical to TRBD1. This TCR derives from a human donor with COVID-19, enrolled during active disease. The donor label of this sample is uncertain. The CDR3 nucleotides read TGTGCCAGCAGCCCCGGGACAGGGGGCCTTAATCAGCCCCAGCATTTT. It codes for CASSPGTGGLNQPQHF.